These 26 T cell receptor beta chains originate from one sample sequenced in a study of cytomegalovirus exposure and HLA in healthy donors. Use of 60 Vbeta and 13 Jbeta primers characterized the PCR. Assay used: immunoSEQ multiplex PCR; TCRdb lists only in-frame clones, some missing. Of under 150,000 clones detected, approximately 77% appear once; the ten largest clones hold 1.1% to 1.5%. Sequences were obtained from PBMCs. The receptors derive from a woman aged 40 to 49 in good health and CMV-seronegative.

This clone was observed a few times. This chain connects TRBV29-1 to TRBJ1-2; the D is unclear. The CDR3 runs to 13 residues. CDR1 is SQVTM, CDR2 ANQGSEA, per germline. V lost 0 bases, J lost 6 bases, and 11 bases lay in between. The CDR3 DNA follows: TGCAGCGTTGAAGATTTCGCTCTAAATGGCTACACCTTC. Protein sequence: CSVEDFALNGYTF.

This clone turned up a few times. V usage is TRBV7-9 and J usage is TRBJ1-5, with D possibly TRBD1 on 6 matching bases. The CDR3 loop spans 13 amino acids. Germline-derived CDR1 and CDR2 are SEHNR and FQNEAQ (reference sequence). Between the trimmed V and J ends, which lost 1 base and 14 bases, there was a span of 15 bases. The CDR3 DNA sequence: TGTGCCAGCAGCTTAGAGCCAGGGGATAAGGAGCATTTT. Its translation: CASSLEPGDKEHF.

The chain uses TRBV10-3 and TRBJ2-5; 9 bases are a match to TRBD2. V was pared by 7 bases and J by 2 bases, with 2 bases of the junction left unmatched. This CDR3 is 13 amino acids long. Per germline, CDR1 ENHRY and CDR2 SYGVKD. The CDR3 DNA reads TGTGCCATCATGGCGGGGGGGCAAGAGACCCAGTACTTC. Translated, it gives CAIMAGGQETQYF.

This clone was picked up a small number of times. The chain joins TRBV6-5 to TRBJ2-5; the match to TRBD1 covers 10 bases. The J call is in doubt because the DNA end fits TRBJ2-7 better. CDR3 length: 14 residues. CDR1 and CDR2 from the germline V gene are MNHEY and SVGAGI. In DNA, the CDR3 is TGTGCCAGCAGCTGGGACAGGGGCTCCTACGAGCAGTACTTC. Translated, it gives CASSWDRGSYEQYF.

This CDR3 reads CASSDSAASHNEQFF. CDR3 sequence (DNA): TGTGCCAGCAGTGACTCGGCGGCTAGCCACAATGAGCAGTTCTTC. The chain employs TRBV6-4 and TRBJ2-1, with D possibly being TRBD2 (5 bases). V lost 0 bases and J lost 5, with 11 bases in between. Germline values: CDR1 MRHNA, CDR2 SNTAGT. This CDR3 has 15 residues.

The CDR3 reads CATKALEKLFF. The CDR3 DNA sequence: TGTGCCACCAAAGCCCTTGAAAAACTGTTTTTT. V usage is TRBV15 and J usage is TRBJ1-4, with no clear D. V was shortened by 7 bases and J by 7 bases, with 7 bases between the two germline ends. The length of the CDR3 is 11 residues. Germline V gene sequence: CDR1 LNHNV, CDR2 YYDKDF (reference sequence). The full variable domain, completed using reference TRBV15 and TRBJ1-4, is DAMVIQNPRYQVTQFGKPVTLSCSQTLNHNVMYWYQQKSSQAPKLLFHYYDKDFNNEADTPDNFQSRRPNTSFCFLDIRSPGLGDTAMYLCATKALEKLFFGSGTQLSVL.

This clone has only a few counts. J is TRBJ2-5 and V is TRBV7-2; no firm D call. The ends were cut back, 4 bases at V and 2 bases at J, with 11 bases in the middle. Germline CDR1 SGHTA, CDR2 FQGNSA. CDR3 length: 14 amino acids. CDR3 protein: CASSSYSLQETQYF. The CDR3 DNA is TGTGCCAGCAGCTCCTACAGTTTACAAGAGACCCAGTACTTC. Filled out from reference TRBV7-2 and TRBJ2-5, the complete variable domain reads GAGVSQSPSNKVTEKGKDVELRCDPISGHTALYWYRQSLGQGLEFLIYFQGNSAPDKSGLPSDRFSAERTGGSVSTLTIQRTQQEDSAVYLCASSSYSLQETQYFGPGTRLLVL.

There are a few counts of this clone. This chain links TRBV4-3 with TRBJ1-2; weak D call: TRBD1 (6 bases). V dropped 2 bases and J dropped 4 bases, with 17 bases sitting between them. This CDR3 spans 16 amino acids. CDR1 and CDR2 (germline): LGHNA, YSLEER. The CDR3 DNA sequence: TGCGCCAGCAGCCAACGTGGGGGGGGCTGGGGCTATGGCTACACCTTC. Residues: CASSQRGGGWGYGYTF.

This clone was seen a handful of times. The rearrangement uses TRBV7-2 and TRBJ1-1; no firm D call. The CDR3 sequence is 13 residues long. The V and J ends lost 6 bases and 1 base respectively, with 9 bases between them. Germline V gene sequence: CDR1 SGHTA, CDR2 FQGNSA. CDR3 in DNA: TGTGCCAGCAGTTTAAGACAGAACACTGAAGCTTTCTTT. Its translation is CASSLRQNTEAFF.

The rearrangement uses TRBV10-3 and TRBJ2-2; D unresolved. The CDR3 is made up of 14 amino acids. V lost 3 bases to trimming and J lost 1 base, with 6 bases between them. Germline V gene data show CDR1 as ENHRY and CDR2 as SYGVKD. CDR3: CAISDSGNTGELFF. For the CDR3, the DNA is TGTGCCATCAGTGATTCAGGGAACACCGGGGAGCTGTTTTTT.

This chain links TRBV4-3 with TRBJ1-2; no clear D. The CDR3 runs 15 residues. Between the trimmed V and J ends, which lost 0 bases and 2 bases, there was a span of 10 bases. The germline CDR1 and CDR2 sequences are LGHNA and YSLEER. CDR3 nucleotide sequence: TGCGCCAGCAGCCAAGACTTCCTCCTGAACTATGGCTACACCTTC. The encoded protein is CASSQDFLLNYGYTF.

In the case of this clone: Germline and junction disagree at one end, which may indicate a read error. The rearrangement uses TRBV7-7 and TRBJ2-5; tentatively, D is TRBD2 (6 bases). Germline CDR1 SSHAT, CDR2 FNYEAQ (reference sequence). The CDR3 is made up of 15 amino acids. CDR3 DNA: TGTGCTAGCAGCTTAGATCCAGGGAGGCAAGAGACCCAGTACTTC. Encoded protein: CASSLDPGRQETQYF.

In its sample, this clone was seen a few times. This chain connects TRBV7-2 to TRBJ2-1; D uncertain. V dropped 5 bases and J dropped 7 bases, with 27 bases sitting between them. Germline V gene sequence: CDR1 SGHTA, CDR2 FQGNSA. The length of the CDR3 is 18 residues. This CDR3 reads CASSEANLGARWVNEQFF. The CDR3 nucleotides read TGTGCCAGCAGCGAGGCAAACCTTGGCGCTAGGTGGGTGAATGAGCAGTTCTTC.

V and J are TRBV9 and TRBJ1-1; D unclear. V was trimmed by 0 bases and J by 0 bases, leaving 12 bases between them. From germline, CDR1 is SGDLS and CDR2 YYNGEE. The CDR3 contains 16 residues. CDR3 DNA: TGTGCCAGCAGCGTAGGAGGAAATCGGCTGAACACTGAAGCTTTCTTT. Protein sequence: CASSVGGNRLNTEAFF.

V usage is TRBV7-2 and J usage is TRBJ2-7; weak D call: TRBD1 (5 bases). Germline values: CDR1 SGHTA, CDR2 FQGNSA. CDR3 size: 15 residues. V was trimmed by 5 bases and J by 5 bases, leaving 19 bases between them. The CDR3 DNA reads TGTGCCAGCAGCCGCCCCCAGGGTACTCCCCACGAGCAGTACTTC. This sequence encodes CASSRPQGTPHEQYF.

J is TRBJ1-6 and V is TRBV5-5; D is possibly TRBD1 (5 bases). V shed 0 bases and J shed 6 bases, with 13 bases lying between them. The CDR3 is made up of 16 amino acids. Germline CDR1 and CDR2: SGHKS and YYEKEE (reference sequence). The CDR3 here is CASSLAGGLTNSPLHF. For the CDR3, the DNA is TGTGCCAGCAGCTTGGCCGGGGGGTTGACTAATTCACCCCTCCACTTT.

This clone was counted only a few times. The chain carries TRBV15 and TRBJ1-5, with no clear D. Between the trimmed V and J ends, which lost 1 base and 0 bases, there was a span of 10 bases. The CDR3 covers 16 residues. Looked up from germline, CDR1 is LNHNV and CDR2 is YYDKDF (reference sequence). CDR3 nucleotide sequence: TGTGCCACCAGCAGAGGTGGGAGGAGTAGCAATCAGCCCCAGCATTTT. Its protein product is CATSRGGRSSNQPQHF.

For the CDR3, the DNA is TGCGCCAGCAGCGTCGTGAGGAATTCACCCCTCCACTTT. This sequence encodes CASSVVRNSPLHF. This sequence joins TRBV5-1 and TRBJ1-6; D unresolved. The CDR3 runs 13 residues. The germline gives CDR1 SGHRS, CDR2 YFSETQ. Trimming cost V 4 bases and J 7 bases, with 9 bases left between them.

V is TRBV5-6 and J is TRBJ1-4; TRBD1 matches at 9 bases. V lost 6 bases to trimming and J lost 7 bases; unmatched junction nucleotides: 16. Looked up from germline, CDR1 is SGHDT and CDR2 is YYEEEE. The CDR3 is made up of 17 amino acids. CDR3 bases: TGTGCCAGCAACGCCGGGACAGGGAAGGGCTTAATTGAAAAACTGTTTTTT. Translation gives CASNAGTGKGLIEKLFF.

This sequence joins TRBV6-4 and TRBJ2-7, with TRBD1 identical over 10 bases. Germline V gene data show CDR1 as MRHNA and CDR2 as SNTAGT. J lost 3 bases, V lost 8 bases, and 7 bases had no gene match. The CDR3 consists of 14 residues. In nucleotides, the CDR3 is TGTGCCAGCCGGTGGGACAGGGGACACTACGAGCAGTACTTC. Amino acid sequence: CASRWDRGHYEQYF.

The rearrangement uses TRBV18 and TRBJ2-1; a possible D gene is TRBD1 (6 bases). The CDR3 has 15 residues. The germline CDR1 and CDR2 sequences are KGHSH and LQKENI. Trimming stripped 5 bases from V and 0 bases from J, with 11 bases between. CDR3: CASSMQGGSYNEQFF. The DNA for the CDR3 is TGTGCCAGCTCAATGCAAGGGGGCTCCTACAATGAGCAGTTCTTC.

The chain is built from TRBV7-2 and TRBJ2-5; D uncertain. Germline CDR1 is SGHTA and CDR2 is FQGNSA. The CDR3 is 12 residues long. The V and J ends lost 2 bases and 3 bases respectively, with 4 bases between them. CDR3 loop: CASSLREETQYF. The CDR3 coding sequence is TGTGCCAGCAGCTTACGCGAAGAGACCCAGTACTTC.

This chain connects TRBV15 to TRBJ1-2; D is unclear. The CDR3 consists of 13 residues. Deletions cut 0 bases from V and 3 bases from J, with 5 bases between. The germline V gene encodes CDR1 LNHNV and CDR2 YYDKDF (reference sequence). The CDR3 loop reads CATSRETDYGYTF. The CDR3 bases are TGTGCCACCAGCAGAGAAACAGACTATGGCTACACCTTC.

The chain couples TRBV5-6 to TRBJ2-1; D gene unclear. Germline CDR1 is SGHDT and CDR2 is YYEEEE. Trimming stripped 0 bases from V and 5 bases from J, with 9 bases between. The CDR3 contains 14 residues. The CDR3: CASSLVGPNNEQFF. CDR3 bases: TGTGCCAGCAGCTTGGTCGGTCCTAACAATGAGCAGTTCTTC.

The rearrangement links TRBV5-1 to TRBJ2-4; D unresolved. The CDR3 has 17 residues. In germline, CDR1 is SGHRS, CDR2 YFSETQ. With 4 bases removed from V and 0 bases from J, the gap between germline ends came to 17 bases. CDR3 region: CASSPRAVSLAKNIQYF. CDR3 coding DNA: TGCGCCAGCAGCCCGCGAGCTGTATCGTTAGCCAAAAACATTCAGTACTTC.

Only a few counts were recorded for this clone. The rearrangement uses TRBV5-1 and TRBJ1-1; D is ambiguous. The CDR3 runs to 14 residues. Germline CDR1 SGHRS, CDR2 YFSETQ. The ends were cut back, 2 bases at V and 0 bases at J, with 8 bases in the middle. CDR3 region: CASSFTSMNTEAFF. CDR3 sequence (DNA): TGCGCCAGCAGCTTTACTTCAATGAACACTGAAGCTTTCTTT.